The present entry profiles one TCR beta chain with its context. It lacks a known antigen. There are no base qualities to consult, and no much larger clone falls within one base. Libraries came from PCR. DNA from cultured CD4+ T cells underwent TCR sequencing with the Oncomine TCR Beta short-read assay at the Johns Hopkins FTIC core. The QIAamp micro DNA kit was used to extract genomic DNA from the cultured CD4+ T cells. Oncomine TCR Beta libraries from cultured CD4+ T cells were pooled using unique dual indexes and sequenced on an Illumina iSeq 100. In the paper's pipeline: Non-productive sequences were removed, and CDR3s not starting with C, not ending with F or W, or shorter than 7 amino acids were discarded. The MANAFEST web application identified antigen-specific clonotypes by comparing peptide-stimulated wells against reference wells and other culture wells. Positive clones required FDR below 0.05, an odds ratio above 5, and productive frequency above 0.1% in at least two of three replicate wells. A clonotype was classed as cross-reactive if the clonotype showed significant expansion both in SARS-CoV-2 spike wells and in at least one common cold coronavirus spike condition. CDR3 homology was assessed with Levenshtein distances (stringdist) and unrooted phylogenetic trees (ape) in R version 3.6.1. TCRdb reanalyzed the raw reads on its own, using fastp at Q25 for trimming and MiXCR for clone calling, and kept in-frame beta chains. Rows are combined by CDR3 protein, so each entry shows the most common genes and DNA. TCRdb, rather than the study authors, made the V and J calls. Present in this sample are under 20,000 distinct CDR3 sequences, roughly 58% of which were seen just once. The top ten constitute 10% to 15% of the sample.

Reading the germline V gene (reference sequence) gives CDR1 GTSNPN and CDR2 SVGIG. The CDR3, from cysteine to phenylalanine, totals 11 residues. Kept here is only the CDR3 DNA, which spans 33 bases and is read in frame from base 1. V sheds 5 bases and J sheds 9 bases, leaving 11 bases between their ends. The sample belongs to a study of vaccination and CD4 T cells after COVID-19 (dated by TCRdb to between 2020 and 2023). About the investigation overall: Convalescent patients had a positive SARS-CoV-2 result on nasal swab PCR, and of these patients, fewer than ten had mild disease and one had severe disease. In control cultures, a CEFX viral epitope pool was used as positive control, an HIV-1 Nef peptide pool was used as negative control, or no peptide was added. The time from the second vaccine dose to post-vaccine blood sampling had a median of roughly 77 days and ranged from about 14 to 250 days. Six males and four females were included in the convalescent cohort, with two Hispanic individuals, seven Caucasians, two Asians and one multiracial person represented. Participants got two doses of the Pfizer-BioNTech BNT162b2 vaccine (n=8) or two doses of the Moderna mRNA-1273 vaccine (n=2). Post-COVID blood samples were collected from convalescent patients a median of around 100 days after diagnosis, with a range of about 30 to 161 days. The spike-specific CD4+ TCR repertoire was compared before and after mRNA vaccination in over nine COVID-19 convalescent patients and a handful of infection-naive healthy vaccine recipients. The cultures were stimulated with overlapping spike peptide pools from SARS-CoV-2 and from the common cold coronaviruses HCoV-NL63, HCoV-OC43 and HCoV-229E. The study at large found these results: Among the post-vaccine SARS-CoV-2-reactive clones in convalescent patients, a median roughly 85% showed up only after vaccination, which suggests vaccine-specific priming. Although the median number of SARS-CoV-2-reactive clonotypes went up from 20 to 25 after infection to some 37 after vaccination, the increase was not significant. In convalescent patients, nearly all vaccine-specific clones (304 of 307) were found to be mono-reactive for SARS-CoV-2 spike rather than cross-reactive with common cold coronaviruses. Relatively few convalescent patients were included in the study, and early timepoints after natural infection were not analyzed.

The treatment or condition label corresponds to: roughly 10-day PBMC culture with coronavirus spike peptide pools or control peptides (ViraFEST assay). The study used the ViraFEST assay, which expanded antigen-specific T cells with peptide pools and then identified expanded clonotypes by TCR sequencing. The positive SARS-CoV-2 PCR tests of the convalescent patients were dated from March to December 2020, before the Alpha, Beta and Delta variants emerged in the United States. PBMCs were cultured at approximately 2 million per well in IMDM supplemented with approximately 5% human AB serum and 8.5 to 10 IU/ml IL-2, with about 10 ug/ml peptide pools added. Half of the culture medium was replaced with fresh IL-2-containing medium on days 3 and 7. CD4+ T cells were isolated after 10 days of culture through negative selection using the EasySep CD4+ T cell isolation kit. PBMCs were separated from whole blood using Ficoll-Paque Plus gradient centrifugation and then either used fresh or cryopreserved at -140C. Triplicate wells were generally used for each culture condition.

The rearranged segments are TRBV30 and TRBJ2-4, with a weak D call of TRBD2 (7 bases match). The sequenced material came from CD4+ T cells from blood, cultured in vitro. This sequence originates from a human donor who had recovered from COVID-19. The CDR3 region reads CAWAGEGIQYF. The DNA sequence is given as TGTGCCTGGGCAGGGGAGGGCATTCAGTACTTC.